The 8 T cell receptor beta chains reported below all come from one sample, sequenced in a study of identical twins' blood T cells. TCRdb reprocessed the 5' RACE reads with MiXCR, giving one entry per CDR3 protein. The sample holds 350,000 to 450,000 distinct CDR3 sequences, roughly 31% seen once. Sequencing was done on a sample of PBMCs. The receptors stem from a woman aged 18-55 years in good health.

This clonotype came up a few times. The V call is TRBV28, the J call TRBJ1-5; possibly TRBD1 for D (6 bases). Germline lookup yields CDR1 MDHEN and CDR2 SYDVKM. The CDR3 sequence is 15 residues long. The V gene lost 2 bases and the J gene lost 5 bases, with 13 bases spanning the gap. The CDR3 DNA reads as TGTGCCAGCAGTTTACAGGGGCGTCTATATCAGCCCCAGCATTTT. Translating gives CASSLQGRLYQPQHF.

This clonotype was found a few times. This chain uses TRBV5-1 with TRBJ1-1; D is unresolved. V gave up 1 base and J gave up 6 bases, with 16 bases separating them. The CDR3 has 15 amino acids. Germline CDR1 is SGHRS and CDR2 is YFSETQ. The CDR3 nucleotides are TGCGCCAGCAGCTTGCGGTCCTCGCGGGAGGCTGAAGCTTTCTTT. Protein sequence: CASSLRSSREAEAFF. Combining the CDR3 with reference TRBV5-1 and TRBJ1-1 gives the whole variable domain KAGVTQTPRYLIKTRGQQVTLSCSPISGHRSVSWYQQTPGQGLQFLFEYFSETQRNKGNFPGRFSGRQFSNSRSEMNVSTLELGDSALYLCASSLRSSREAEAFFGQGTRLTVV.

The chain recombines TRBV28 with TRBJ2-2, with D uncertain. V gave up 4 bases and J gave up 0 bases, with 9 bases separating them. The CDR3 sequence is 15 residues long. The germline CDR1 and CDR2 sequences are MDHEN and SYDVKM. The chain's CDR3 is CASSYPRANTGELFF. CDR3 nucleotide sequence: TGTGCCAGCAGTTACCCAAGGGCGAACACCGGGGAGCTGTTTTTT.

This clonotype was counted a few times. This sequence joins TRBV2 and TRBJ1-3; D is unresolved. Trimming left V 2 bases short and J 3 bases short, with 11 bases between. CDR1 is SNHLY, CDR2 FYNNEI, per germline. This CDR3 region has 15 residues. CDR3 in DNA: TGTGCCAGCAGTGAACAGGCTAGGTTTGGAAACACCATATATTTT. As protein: CASSEQARFGNTIYF. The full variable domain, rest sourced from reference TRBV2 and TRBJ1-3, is EPEVTQTPSHQVTQMGQEVILRCVPISNHLYFYWYRQILGQKVEFLVSFYNNEISEKSEIFDDQFSVERPDGSNFTLKIRSTKLEDSAMYFCASSEQARFGNTIYFGEGSWLTVV.

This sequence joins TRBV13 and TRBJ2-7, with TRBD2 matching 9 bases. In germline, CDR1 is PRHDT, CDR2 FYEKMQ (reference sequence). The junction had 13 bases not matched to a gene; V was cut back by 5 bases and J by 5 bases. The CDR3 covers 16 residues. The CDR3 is CASSAAGTSKINEQYF. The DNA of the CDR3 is TGTGCCAGCAGCGCAGCTGGGACTAGCAAAATCAACGAGCAGTACTTC.

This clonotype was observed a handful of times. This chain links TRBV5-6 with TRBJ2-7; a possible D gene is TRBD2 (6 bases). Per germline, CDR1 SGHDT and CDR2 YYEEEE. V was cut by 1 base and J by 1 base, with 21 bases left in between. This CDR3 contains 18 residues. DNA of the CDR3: TGTGCCAGCAGCTTGTTGGCCACGGGGGTAGCGCTTTCCTACGAGCAGTACTTC. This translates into CASSLLATGVALSYEQYF.

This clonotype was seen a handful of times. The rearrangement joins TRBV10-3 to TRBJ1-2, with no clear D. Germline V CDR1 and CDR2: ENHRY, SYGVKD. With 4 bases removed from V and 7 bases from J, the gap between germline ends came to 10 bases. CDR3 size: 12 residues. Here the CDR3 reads CAISGGPGGYTF. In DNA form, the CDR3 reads TGTGCCATCAGTGGCGGGCCTGGTGGCTACACCTTC.

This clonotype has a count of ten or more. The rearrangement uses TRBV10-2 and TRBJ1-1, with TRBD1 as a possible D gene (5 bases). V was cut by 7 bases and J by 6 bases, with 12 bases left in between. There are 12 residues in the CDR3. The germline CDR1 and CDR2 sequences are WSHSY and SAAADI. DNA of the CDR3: TGCGCCAGCAAATCGTCGGGGGCTGAAGCTTTCTTT. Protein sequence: CASKSSGAEAFF.